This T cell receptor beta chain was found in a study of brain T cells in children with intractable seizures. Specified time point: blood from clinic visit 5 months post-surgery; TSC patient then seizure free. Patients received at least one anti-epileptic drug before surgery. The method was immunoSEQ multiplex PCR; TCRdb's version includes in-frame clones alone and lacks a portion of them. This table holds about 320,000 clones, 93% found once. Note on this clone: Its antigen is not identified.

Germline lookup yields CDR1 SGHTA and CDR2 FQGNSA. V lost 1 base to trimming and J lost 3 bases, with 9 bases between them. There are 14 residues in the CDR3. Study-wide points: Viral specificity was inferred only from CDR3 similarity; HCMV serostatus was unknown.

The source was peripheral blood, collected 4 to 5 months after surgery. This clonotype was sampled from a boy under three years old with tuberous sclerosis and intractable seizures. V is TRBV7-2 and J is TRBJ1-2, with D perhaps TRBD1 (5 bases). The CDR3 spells CASSLGQGDYGYTF. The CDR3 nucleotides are TGTGCCAGCAGCTTAGGGCAGGGAGACTATGGCTACACCTTC.